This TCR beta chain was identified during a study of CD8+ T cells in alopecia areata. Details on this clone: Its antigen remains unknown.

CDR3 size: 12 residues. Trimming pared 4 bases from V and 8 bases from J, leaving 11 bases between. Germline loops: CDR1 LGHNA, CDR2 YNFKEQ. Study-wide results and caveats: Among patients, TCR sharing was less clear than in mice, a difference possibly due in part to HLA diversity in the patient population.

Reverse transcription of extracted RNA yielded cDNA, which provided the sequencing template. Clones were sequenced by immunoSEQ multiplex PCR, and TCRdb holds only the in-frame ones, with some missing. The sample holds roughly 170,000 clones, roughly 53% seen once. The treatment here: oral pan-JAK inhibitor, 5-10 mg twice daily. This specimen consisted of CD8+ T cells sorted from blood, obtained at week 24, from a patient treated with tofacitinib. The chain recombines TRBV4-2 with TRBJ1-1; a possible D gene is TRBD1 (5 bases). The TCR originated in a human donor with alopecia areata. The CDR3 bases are TGTGCCAGCAGCCCTGGGACGGGAGAAGCTTTCTTT. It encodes CASSPGTGEAFF.